The sequence of this TCR beta chain was determined in a study of molecular identifiers for immune sequencing clone quantification. On the study more broadly: In replicates, RNA from around 18,000 or 91,000 naive CD8 cells was divided five ways and four parts were sequenced.

This clonotype was counted ten times or more. TCRdb reprocessed the PCR reads with MiXCR, giving one entry per CDR3 protein. The sample holds approximately 630,000 distinct CDR3 sequences, roughly 23% seen once. Sorting defined naive CD8 T cells as CD8+CD4-CCR7+CD45RA+. The germline V gene encodes CDR1 SGHVS and CDR2 FNYEAQ. The CDR3 loop spans 16 amino acids. J lost 4 bases, V lost 2 bases, and 3 bases had no gene match. The receptor's source is a human donor in good health. Some libraries in this study had Jurkat cell RNA spiked in. Sequenced input: naive CD8+ T cells from blood, with Jurkat cell RNA spiked in. Subset given: FACS-sorted CD8+CD4-CCR7+CD45RA+ naive T cells. This chain links TRBV7-6 with TRBJ2-3, with 13 positions matching TRBD2. CDR3 sequence (DNA): TGTGCCAGCAGCTTAAGACTAGCGGGGGGCCCAGATACGCAGTATTTT. It is translated as CASSLRLAGGPDTQYF.